These 26 T cell receptor beta chains originate from one sample sequenced in a study of T-cell memory formation after mild COVID-19. TCRdb called the 5' RACE reads again in MiXCR, with one record for every CDR3 protein. The sample lists 540,000 or so distinct CDR3 sequences; 20% were seen once. Sequencing used PBMCs or a T cell subset sorted from them (not recorded which). These receptors were taken from an adult woman who had mild COVID-19 (a few samples of this study predate the infection). Cell type and time point are not known.

This clonotype has more than one count but fewer than ten. V is TRBV5-1 and J is TRBJ2-2; D remains unclear. V dropped 5 bases and J dropped 4 bases, with 9 bases sitting between them. Germline values: CDR1 SGHRS, CDR2 YFSETQ. The CDR3 has 13 residues. The DNA for the CDR3 is TGCGCCAGCAGGGCCATAGGCACCGGGGAGCTGTTTTTT. This encodes CASRAIGTGELFF.

This clonotype was detected many times. The chain couples TRBV20-1 to TRBJ1-1, with a possible D match to TRBD1 (5 bases). Trimming pared 3 bases from V and 6 bases from J, leaving 8 bases between. The CDR3 is made up of 11 amino acids. The germline V gene encodes CDR1 DFQATT and CDR2 SNEGSKA (reference sequence). CDR3 in DNA: TGCAGTGCTAGTCCCAGGGCTGAAGCTTTCTTT. It yields the protein CSASPRAEAFF.

This clonotype was picked up a small number of times. The chain employs TRBV27 and TRBJ1-4, with a tentative D call TRBD1 (5 bases). CDR1 MNHEY and CDR2 SMNVEV come from the germline V gene (reference sequence). The V end lost 6 bases, the J end lost 8 bases, and 19 bases lay between the germline ends. The CDR3 loop spans 15 amino acids. CDR3 sequence (DNA): TGTGCCAGCAGGCGTTCACGCGGGGCGGGGGAAAAACTGTTTTTT. The encoded protein is CASRRSRGAGEKLFF.

The rearrangement uses TRBV7-2 and TRBJ2-7; tentative D call: TRBD1 (6 bases). V was shortened by 7 bases and J by 2 bases, with 18 bases between the two germline ends. CDR1 is SGHTA, CDR2 FQGNSA, per germline. The CDR3 is 15 residues long. CDR3 DNA: TGTGCCAGCACCCTTCATATGGACAGAGCCTACGAGCAGTACTTC. Translation: CASTLHMDRAYEQYF.

This chain connects TRBV30 to TRBJ2-3; D is possibly TRBD2 (6 bases). The ends were cut back, 2 bases at V and 3 bases at J, with 18 bases in the middle. Germline CDR1 GTSNPN, CDR2 SVGIG (reference sequence). The CDR3 sequence is 16 residues long. CDR3 nucleotide sequence: TGTGCCTGGAGTCAAACTGATAGGGGAGGTACAGATACGCAGTATTTT. Residues: CAWSQTDRGGTDTQYF.

The chain recombines TRBV5-1 with TRBJ2-7; TRBD2 matches 9 bases. The CDR3 length is 14 residues. Germline assignment: CDR1 SGHRS and CDR2 YFSETQ. V lost 5 bases and J lost 4; bases outside the gene matches: 7. CDR3 bases: TGCGCCAGCAGGAATCGGAGCGGGGGGTACGAGCAGTACTTC. This gives the protein CASRNRSGGYEQYF.

V is TRBV9 and J is TRBJ1-2; D unresolved. V was clipped by 0 bases and J by 2 bases, with 8 bases between them. The CDR3 spans 14 residues. Germline CDR1 reads SGDLS; CDR2 reads YYNGEE. CDR3 region: CASSVEDGNYGYTF. The CDR3 DNA reads TGTGCCAGCAGCGTAGAGGACGGAAACTATGGCTACACCTTC.

CDR3 sequence reads: CATRASVYLEQTGELFF. CDR3 sequence (DNA): TGTGCCACCCGGGCCAGCGTCTACCTTGAACAGACCGGGGAGCTGTTTTTT. The chain is built from TRBV24-1 and TRBJ2-2; no clear D. The ends were cut back, 9 bases at V and 5 bases at J, with 24 bases in the middle. The CDR3 totals 17 residues. CDR1 is KGHDR, CDR2 SFDVKD, per germline.

This clonotype was counted only a few times. The chain combines TRBV7-9 with TRBJ1-1; unclear D gene. Trimming took 6 bases from V and 1 from J, leaving 6 bases between them. This CDR3 is built from 12 residues. CDR1 is SEHNR, CDR2 FQNEAQ, per germline (reference sequence). DNA of the CDR3: TGTGCCAGCAGGAGGGAGAACACTGAAGCTTTCTTT. Translated: CASRRENTEAFF.

This clonotype was picked up a small number of times. The chain couples TRBV5-1 to TRBJ2-1; 10 nucleotides agree with TRBD2. Germline lookup yields CDR1 SGHRS and CDR2 YFSETQ. The length of the CDR3 is 16 residues. The J segment lost 5 bases and the V segment lost 3 bases, leaving 8 bases of the junction unmatched. The CDR3 nucleotides are TGCGCCAGCAGCTCACAAGCGGGGGGGCTAAACAATGAGCAGTTCTTC. This sequence encodes CASSSQAGGLNNEQFF.

This clonotype was observed a few times. This rearrangement joins TRBV19 to TRBJ1-5, with D unclear. CDR3 size: 15 residues. From germline, CDR1 is LNHDA and CDR2 SQIVND (reference sequence). Trimming removed 2 bases from V and 0 bases from J, with 8 bases in between. Here the CDR3 reads CASSISVNSNQPQHF. CDR3 nucleotides: TGTGCCAGTAGTATAAGTGTGAATAGCAATCAGCCCCAGCATTTT.

This clonotype appeared a few times. The rearrangement joins TRBV9 to TRBJ2-2, with TRBD2 matching 10 bases. Per the germline V gene, CDR1 is SGDLS and CDR2 is YYNGEE. Trimming took 4 bases from V and 1 from J; bases not matched to a gene: 16. This CDR3 is built from 20 residues. The CDR3 here is CASSFPGGAGTSVNTGELFF. The CDR3 nucleotides are TGTGCCAGCAGCTTCCCGGGAGGGGCTGGGACTAGCGTGAACACCGGGGAGCTGTTTTTT.

About this clonotype itself: Possible read error: a much larger clone is one base away. V is TRBV11-3 and J is TRBJ2-7; 8 positions agree with TRBD2. CDR1 and CDR2 from the germline V gene are SGHNT and YENEEA. CDR3 size: 13 residues. CDR3 amino acids: CASSLPGRGEQHF. CDR3 nucleotides: TGTGCCAGCAGCTTACCCGGGAGGGGAGAGCAGCACTTC.

This chain joins TRBV12-3 or TRBV12-4 and TRBJ1-2; D remains unclear. This CDR3 is built from 13 residues. V lost 2 bases, J lost 2 bases, and 6 bases lay in between. Here the CDR3 DNA reads TGTGCCAGCAGTTTACAGGTGAACTATGGCTACACCTTC. This gives the protein CASSLQVNYGYTF.

V and J are TRBV28 and TRBJ2-3, with 8 bases identical to TRBD1. This CDR3 comprises 17 residues. V dropped 4 bases and J dropped 2; count of bases not matched to a gene: 11. Per the germline V gene, CDR1 is MDHEN and CDR2 is SYDVKM. The CDR3 bases are TGTGCCAGCAGTTATACCGGGACAGGAGACTTCACAGATACGCAGTATTTT. As protein: CASSYTGTGDFTDTQYF. Filled out from reference TRBV28 and TRBJ2-3, the complete variable domain reads DVKVTQSSRYLVKRTGEKVFLECVQDMDHENMFWYRQDPGLGLRLIYFSYDVKMKEKGDIPEGYSVSREKKERFSLILESASTNQTSMYLCASSYTGTGDFTDTQYFGPGTRLTVL.

The CDR3 sequence is CASSQDQGGGNEQFF. CDR3 DNA sequence: TGCGCCAGCAGCCAAGATCAGGGGGGAGGGAATGAGCAGTTCTTC. The genes are TRBV4-1 and TRBJ2-1; the D call may be TRBD1 or TRBD2 (7 bases each). This CDR3 is built from 15 residues. The V gene's germline CDR1 is MGHRA and CDR2 YSYEKL. V lost 0 bases, J lost 7 bases, and 13 bases lay in between.

This sequence joins TRBV5-1 and TRBJ2-5; D may correspond to TRBD1 or TRBD2 (5 bases each). Germline V gene data show CDR1 as SGHRS and CDR2 as YFSETQ. Trimming removed 3 bases from V and 4 bases from J, with 16 bases in between. The CDR3 extends over 15 amino acids. In DNA form, the CDR3 reads TGCGCCAGCAGCTCCCGGGACCTTTTGGTAGAGACCCAGTACTTC. It codes for CASSSRDLLVETQYF.

This chain joins TRBV18 and TRBJ2-7; D uncertain. This CDR3 is 13 amino acids long. Germline V gives CDR1 KGHSH, CDR2 LQKENI. Trimming left V 2 bases short and J 5 bases short, with 10 bases between. CDR3 protein: CASSPTLPHEQYF. CDR3 bases: TGTGCCAGCTCACCAACCCTCCCCCACGAGCAGTACTTC.

The chain couples TRBV5-5 to TRBJ2-5; no reliable D call. Trimming removed 0 bases from V and 1 base from J, with 10 bases in between. There are 15 residues in the CDR3. Germline values: CDR1 SGHKS, CDR2 YYEKEE (reference sequence). DNA for the CDR3: TGTGCCAGCAGCTTGGGGCCGAATCCCCAAGAGACCCAGTACTTC. Amino acids: CASSLGPNPQETQYF.

The rearrangement links TRBV7-9 to TRBJ2-7, with D perhaps assigned TRBD1 or TRBD2 (6 bases each). Germline CDR1 reads SEHNR; CDR2 reads FQNEAQ (reference sequence). Trimming took off 1 base at V and 3 bases at J, with 16 bases between the two ends. This CDR3 comprises 16 residues. This CDR3 reads CASSLGGGLYNYEQYF. The CDR3 DNA follows: TGTGCCAGCAGCTTAGGTGGGGGGCTCTACAACTACGAGCAGTACTTC.

This clonotype occurred a few times. The chain couples TRBV11-2 to TRBJ2-7; 8 bases map to TRBD2. The CDR3 consists of 16 residues. Germline CDR1 is SGHAT and CDR2 is FQNNGV. J gave up 0 bases and V 4 bases, and 8 bases lay outside the gene matches. The CDR3 sequence: CASSSKLAAASYEQYF. In DNA, the CDR3 is TGTGCCAGCAGCTCGAAACTAGCGGCAGCCTCCTACGAGCAGTACTTC.

This clonotype appeared a few times. The chain combines TRBV19 with TRBJ1-1; TRBD1 might be the D (5 bases). CDR3 length equals 18 residues. Trimming left V 5 bases short and J 0 bases short, with 22 bases between. Germline CDR1 reads LNHDA; CDR2 reads SQIVND (reference sequence). The CDR3 reads CASSGFSGEDIVNTEAFF. Here the CDR3 DNA reads TGTGCCAGTAGTGGGTTCTCGGGGGAGGACATAGTGAACACTGAAGCTTTCTTT.

The V call is TRBV12-3 or TRBV12-4, the J call TRBJ2-7, with TRBD2 identical over 7 bases. V lost 2 bases and J lost 1; bases outside the gene matches: 17. This CDR3 spans 19 amino acids. The CDR3 sequence is CASSLLGLAGAGRSYEQYF. In nucleotides, the CDR3 is TGTGCCAGCAGTTTATTGGGGCTCGCGGGAGCGGGAAGATCCTACGAGCAGTACTTC.

This clonotype showed up just a few times. The chain links TRBV4-2 to TRBJ2-1, with TRBD2 matching 11 bases. CDR1 is LGHNA, CDR2 YNFKEQ, per germline. V shed 5 bases, J shed 5 bases, and the junction held 5 bases outside the gene matches. The length of the CDR3 is 15 residues. CDR3 in DNA: TGTGCCAGCAGCAGGACTAGCGGGCAAGACAATGAGCAGTTCTTC. Translated, it gives CASSRTSGQDNEQFF.

This clonotype was seen more than once but under ten times. The chain uses TRBV4-3 and TRBJ2-7; no clear D. Germline values: CDR1 LGHNA, CDR2 YSLEER. This CDR3 comprises 17 residues. Trimming took off 0 bases at V and 0 bases at J, with 15 bases between the two ends. CDR3 sequence: CASSQDIGRAYSYEQYF. In DNA form, the CDR3 reads TGCGCCAGCAGCCAAGATATCGGCAGAGCTTACTCCTACGAGCAGTACTTC.

The rearrangement links TRBV28 to TRBJ1-2; 7 positions match TRBD1. Unmatched junction bases numbered 3, after V lost 4 bases and J lost 4 bases. There are 13 residues in the CDR3. CDR1 and CDR2 from the germline V gene are MDHEN and SYDVKM. The CDR3 loop is CASSSGQVYGYTF. The CDR3 DNA follows: TGTGCCAGCAGTTCTGGACAGGTCTATGGCTACACCTTC.